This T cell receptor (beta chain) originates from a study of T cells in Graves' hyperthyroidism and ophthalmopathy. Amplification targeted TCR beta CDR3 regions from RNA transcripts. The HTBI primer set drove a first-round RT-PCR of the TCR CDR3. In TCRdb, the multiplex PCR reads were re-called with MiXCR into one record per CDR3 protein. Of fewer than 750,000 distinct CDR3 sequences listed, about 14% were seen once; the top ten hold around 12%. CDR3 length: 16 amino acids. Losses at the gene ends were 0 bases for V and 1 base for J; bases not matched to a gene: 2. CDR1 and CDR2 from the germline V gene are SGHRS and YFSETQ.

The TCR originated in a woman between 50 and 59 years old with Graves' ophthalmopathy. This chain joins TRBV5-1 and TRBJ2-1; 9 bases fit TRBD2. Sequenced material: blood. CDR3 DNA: TGCGCCAGCAGCTTGGGGACTAGCGTTTCCTACAATGAGCAGTTCTTC. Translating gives CASSLGTSVSYNEQFF.